Listed here are 18 T cell receptor beta chains from one sample, sequenced in a study of T cell responses to AZD1222 COVID-19 vaccine. TCRdb's table, derived via immunoSEQ multiplex PCR, lists solely in-frame clones and lacks some. The sample records under 150,000 clones, about 90% being singletons. The sequenced sample was peripheral blood, obtained 28 days after the second AZD1222 dose. These receptor sequences come from an adult who received the AZD1222 COVID-19 vaccine.

V is TRBV12-3 or TRBV12-4 and J is TRBJ1-3, with a possible D match to TRBD1 (5 bases). This CDR3 has 13 amino acids. V gave up 1 base and J gave up 12 bases, with 13 bases separating them. The CDR3 bases are TGTGCCAGCAGTTTAGGACAGCGTGACAGCATATATTTT. It translates to CASSLGQRDSIYF.

The chain employs TRBV5-6 and TRBJ1-2; D unresolved. V was cut by 0 bases and J by 2 bases, with 8 bases left in between. This CDR3 has 14 residues. The germline gives CDR1 SGHDT, CDR2 YYEEEE. CDR3: CASSLALGNYGYTF. The DNA of the CDR3 is TGTGCCAGCAGCTTGGCCCTGGGGAACTATGGCTACACCTTC.

V gene TRBV2 combines with J gene TRBJ2-6; a weak D match, TRBD1 (5 bases). This CDR3 comprises 15 residues. Trimming took off 5 bases at V and 1 base at J, with 9 bases between the two ends. CDR1 SNHLY and CDR2 FYNNEI come from the germline V gene. In DNA, the CDR3 is TGTGCCAGCAGTCTAGGGGTGTCTGGGGCCAACGTCCTGACTTTC. It codes for CASSLGVSGANVLTF. The complete variable domain, with remaining parts taken from reference TRBV2 and TRBJ2-6, reads EPEVTQTPSHQVTQMGQEVILRCVPISNHLYFYWYRQILGQKVEFLVSFYNNEISEKSEIFDDQFSVERPDGSNFTLKIRSTKLEDSAMYFCASSLGVSGANVLTFGAGSRLTVL.

V usage is TRBV7-9 and J usage is TRBJ1-1, with D hard to call. The CDR3 is 13 residues long. V was cut by 2 bases and J by 6 bases, with 10 bases left in between. Germline values: CDR1 SEHNR, CDR2 FQNEAQ (reference sequence). The CDR3 sequence is CASSLSSHPEAFF. The CDR3 DNA reads as TGTGCCAGCAGCTTAAGTAGCCACCCTGAAGCTTTCTTT.

The chain is built from TRBV30 and TRBJ1-1, with D possibly being TRBD1 (5 bases). Trimming took off 3 bases at V and 6 bases at J, with 17 bases between the two ends. The V gene's germline CDR1 is GTSNPN and CDR2 SVGIG (reference sequence). CDR3 size: 14 residues. The chain's CDR3 is CAWRDTGTRAEAFF. CDR3 coding DNA: TGTGCCTGGAGAGATACCGGGACCCGGGCTGAAGCTTTCTTT.

The chain links TRBV15 to TRBJ2-7; 7 nucleotides align to TRBD2. CDR1 and CDR2 (germline): LNHNV, YYDKDF (reference sequence). The CDR3 sequence is 12 residues long. V was clipped by 6 bases and J by 7 bases; unmatched bases: 6. The CDR3 DNA is TGTGCCACCAGTACTGCGGGGGAAGAGCAGTACGTC. Translating gives CATSTAGEEQYV.

The chain employs TRBV7-3 and TRBJ1-5; 8 bases are a match to TRBD1. V gave up 5 bases and J gave up 5 bases; unmatched junction bases: 2. The germline gives CDR1 SGHTA, CDR2 FQGTGA. The CDR3 extends over 13 amino acids. This chain's CDR3 is CASSLTGDQPQHF. The CDR3 DNA reads TGTGCCAGCAGCCTGACAGGGGATCAGCCCCAGCATTTT.

The gene calls are TRBV7-8 and TRBJ1-2; no clear D gene. Trimming shortened V by 5 bases and J by 0 bases, and 16 bases separated the two germline ends. Germline CDR1 and CDR2: SGHVS and FQNEAQ. This CDR3 is built from 16 residues. CDR3 in amino acids: CASSPRPSQANYGYTF. The DNA for the CDR3 is TGTGCCAGCAGCCCCAGGCCGTCCCAGGCTAACTATGGCTACACCTTC.

The chain joins TRBV11-2 to TRBJ1-2; D possibly corresponds to TRBD1 (5 bases). CDR1 SGHAT and CDR2 FQNNGV come from the germline V gene. This CDR3 contains 15 residues. Between the trimmed V and J ends, which lost 0 bases and 4 bases, there was a span of 12 bases. CDR3 coding DNA: TGTGCCAGCAGCTTAGATGTAGGCCAGGGCTATGGCTACACCTTC. It translates to CASSLDVGQGYGYTF.

This chain uses TRBV28 with TRBJ1-6; no clear D. Trimming removed 5 bases at V and 0 bases at J, with 11 bases between. The length of the CDR3 is 16 residues. Germline-derived CDR1 and CDR2 are MDHEN and SYDVKM. CDR3 nucleotides: TGTGCCAGCAGTCCCCGCCCTCGCTCCTATAATTCACCCCTCCACTTT. Protein product: CASSPRPRSYNSPLHF. Drawing the rest from reference TRBV28 and TRBJ1-6, the complete variable domain is DVKVTQSSRYLVKRTGEKVFLECVQDMDHENMFWYRQDPGLGLRLIYFSYDVKMKEKGDIPEGYSVSREKKERFSLILESASTNQTSMYLCASSPRPRSYNSPLHFGNGTRLTVT.

The gene calls are TRBV7-9 and TRBJ2-2, with TRBD1 as a possible D gene (5 bases). Germline V gives CDR1 SEHNR, CDR2 FQNEAQ (reference sequence). The germline V and J ends were trimmed by 3 bases and 1 base, with 9 bases remaining between them. The CDR3 is 15 amino acids. This CDR3 is CASSFTQGNTGELFF. CDR3 nucleotide sequence: TGTGCCAGCAGCTTTACTCAGGGGAACACCGGGGAGCTGTTTTTT.

The genes are TRBV5-4 and TRBJ2-3; D call uncertain. The germline CDR1 and CDR2 sequences are SGHNT and YYREEE (reference sequence). The CDR3 runs 15 residues. V was trimmed by 4 bases and J by 0 bases, leaving 12 bases between them. The CDR3 region is CASSPRRGSTDTQYF. In nucleotides, the CDR3 is TGTGCCAGCAGCCCGCGCCGAGGTAGCACAGATACGCAGTATTTT.

This sequence joins TRBV27 and TRBJ2-5; no clear D. Germline-derived CDR1 and CDR2 are MNHEY and SMNVEV (reference sequence). The CDR3 sequence is 13 residues long. Trimming shortened V by 0 bases and J by 5 bases, and 7 bases separated the two germline ends. Written as DNA, the CDR3 is TGTGCCAGCAGTTTATCCCTCGGGGAGACCCAGTACTTC. Encoded protein: CASSLSLGETQYF.

The chain couples TRBV7-3 to TRBJ2-3; 9 bases are a match to TRBD2. CDR1 is SGHTA, CDR2 FQGTGA, per germline. The CDR3 is 15 amino acids. V trimming: 3 bases; J trimming: 5 bases; junction bases outside the gene matches: 6. The chain's CDR3 is CASSLGGGAGDTQYF. The DNA for the CDR3 is TGTGCCAGCAGCTTGGGCGGGGGGGCCGGAGATACGCAGTATTTT.

The chain combines TRBV12-3 or TRBV12-4 with TRBJ1-2; 8 positions match TRBD1. The CDR3 sequence is 13 residues long. Trimming at V came to 7 bases and at J to 5 bases, leaving 6 bases not matched to a gene. The CDR3 DNA follows: TGTGCCAGCACTGGGCAGGGGGCGTATGGCTACACCTTC. Its protein is CASTGQGAYGYTF.

This clone was recorded a few times. The chain uses TRBV7-3 and TRBJ1-1; D perhaps matches TRBD1 (5 bases). Trimming cost V 5 bases and J 5 bases, with 15 bases left between them. This CDR3 is built from 14 residues. Germline V gene lookup returns CDR1 SGHTA and CDR2 FQGTGA. The CDR3 sequence is CASSPGGKETEAFF. The CDR3 coding sequence is TGTGCCAGCAGCCCTGGGGGGAAAGAAACTGAAGCTTTCTTT.

This clone was observed once. The V and J genes are TRBV24-1 and TRBJ2-1; a weak D match, TRBD2 (6 bases). Germline V gives CDR1 KGHDR, CDR2 SFDVKD. The CDR3 runs to 14 residues. Trimming took 4 bases from V and 3 from J, leaving 9 bases between them. In DNA form, the CDR3 reads TGTGCCACCAGTGAGTCGGGACTCTACAATGAGCAGTTCTTC. Its protein is CATSESGLYNEQFF.

The chain uses TRBV4-2 and TRBJ1-3; D gene unclear. Germline V lookup: CDR1 LGHNA, CDR2 YNFKEQ. Deletions cut 0 bases from V and 6 bases from J, with 6 bases between. The CDR3 totals 13 residues. The CDR3 DNA follows: TGTGCCAGCAGCCAAGATTCGGAAAACACCATATATTTT. Amino acids: CASSQDSENTIYF.